This is a list of T cell receptor beta chains from one sample in a study of blood T cell repertoires in COVID-19. Produced via immunoSEQ multiplex PCR; TCRdb's table is partial and in-frame only. The sample contains about 58,000 clones, about 88% of which appear only once. Sequenced material: peripheral blood. The receptors were sampled from a woman between 45 and 60 years old with active or convalescent COVID-19. Each CDR3 is given without its conserved first and last residue. Fields, in order: clone size, V gene, J gene, CDR3 protein. Rows give clone size only sometimes, using once, few, many, or a class for an expanded clone.

.	TRBV7-8	TRBJ1-4	ASSLTPKGGRHEKLF
few	TRBV29-1	TRBJ1-1	SVEIRQGAIQLMNTEAF
.	TRBV18	TRBJ2-7	ASSPSTNGDEQY
.	TRBV6-5	TRBJ1-4	ASRGTATNEKLF
.	TRBV5-1	TRBJ1-3	ASSLQGLNSGNTIY
.	TRBV5-6	TRBJ1-1	ASSLLGQGFLNTEAF
.	TRBV6-6	TRBJ2-6	ASSYSSGTGANVLT
.	TRBV6-5	TRBJ1-2	ASSYSPGDGYT
.	TRBV3-1/TRBV3-2	TRBJ2-5	ASSQTPWDRSLKETQY
.	TRBV5-6	TRBJ2-1	ASSDGTINEQF
few	TRBV4-1	TRBJ1-1	ASSQGTGSWGAEAF
.	TRBV6-5	TRBJ1-1	ASSSLTASRHAEAF
.	TRBV7-9	TRBJ2-1	ASSLPSGRNDEQF
.	TRBV28	TRBJ2-7	ASSFSGLAEEQY
medium-sized	TRBV2	TRBJ2-3	ASSPGLAGTSTDTQY
once	TRBV2	TRBJ1-1	ARAVNTEAF
once	TRBV15	TRBJ2-1	ATSSSGWENEQF
.	TRBV6-6	TRBJ1-5	ASSYAGDGYQPQH
.	TRBV27	TRBJ2-7	ASSKAYGQGKGYEQY
.	TRBV28	TRBJ2-1	ASKPPGLAGGEEQF
.	TRBV10-3	TRBJ1-5	APQTGQGTQPQH
.	TRBV14	TRBJ1-1	ASSLDRVNTEAF
once	TRBV19	TRBJ1-2	ASMSSNYGYT
.	TRBV21-1	TRBJ1-5	ASSMDRAAQPQH
.	TRBV9	TRBJ2-1	ASSGGTDGNEQF
.	TRBV29-1	TRBJ1-2	SVEVRDTRTYGYT
.	TRBV2	TRBJ2-3	ASSEKEYTDTQY
.	TRBV7-3	TRBJ2-5	ASRRLAGEAETQY
.	TRBV19	TRBJ1-1	ASSIGQVTLMNTEAF
.	TRBV11-2	TRBJ2-4	ASSSINIQY
.	TRBV7-2	TRBJ2-4	ASSLVGSGRVT
.	TRBV5-1	TRBJ1-2	ASSLGGQGGGYT
.	TRBV25-1	TRBJ2-2	ASSESESYTGELF
.	TRBV7-9	TRBJ1-2	ASRMGGGMTGYT
.	TRBV19	TRBJ2-1	ASSRGSYNEQF
once	TRBV18	TRBJ2-5	ASSPTDLETQY
.	TRBV5-8	TRBJ2-3	ASATEDSTDTQY
.	TRBV5-6	TRBJ1-6	ASSLYRGLRIPRSPLH
.	TRBV23-1	TRBJ2-7	ASREERGSSYEQY
few	TRBV12-5	TRBJ2-7	ASGPAGPGTNRYEQY
.	TRBV19	TRBJ2-3	ASSSPRLAVPDTQY